The next 25 T cell receptor beta chains were all read from a single sample in a study of T cells in Graves' hyperthyroidism and ophthalmopathy. Amplified TCR beta CDR3 regions derived from RNA transcripts. HTBI primers were the set used in a first-round RT-PCR of the TCR CDR3. TCRdb reprocessed the multiplex PCR reads with MiXCR, giving one entry per CDR3 protein. Among under 350,000 distinct CDR3 sequences, 15% to 20% were seen once, and the ten largest hold about 53%. The sample taken for sequencing was blood. These receptors were taken from a woman aged 50 to 60 with Graves' hyperthyroidism.

This clonotype has a handful of counts. The chain is built from TRBV6-1 and TRBJ2-1; 11 nucleotides agree with TRBD2. CDR3 size: 14 residues. CDR1 MNHNS and CDR2 SASEGT come from the germline V gene. V gave up 7 bases and J gave up 5 bases; unmatched junction bases: 4. CDR3 loop: CASTLAGVNNEQFF. The CDR3 bases are TGTGCCAGCACACTAGCGGGAGTTAACAATGAGCAGTTCTTC.

This clonotype was observed at least ten times. The gene calls are TRBV30 and TRBJ1-2; the D gene is possibly TRBD1 (5 bases). This CDR3 has 11 residues. Germline CDR1 and CDR2: GTSNPN and SVGIG (reference sequence). Trimming removed 8 bases from V and 4 bases from J, with 11 bases in between. CDR3 sequence: CAGGWTYGYTF. The CDR3 coding sequence is TGTGCCGGGGGTTGGACCTATGGCTACACCTTC. Combining the CDR3 with reference TRBV30 and TRBJ1-2 gives the whole variable domain SQTIHQWPATLVQPVGSPLSLECTVEGTSNPNLYWYRQAAGRGLQLLFYSVGIGQISSEVPQNLSASRPQDRQFILSSKKLLLSDSGFYLCAGGWTYGYTFGSGTRLTVV.

This clonotype was picked up a small number of times. V is TRBV28 and J is TRBJ2-1; TRBD1 matches 7 bases. This CDR3 comprises 13 residues. Unmatched junction bases numbered 4, after V lost 6 bases and J lost 5 bases. Germline assignment: CDR1 MDHEN and CDR2 SYDVKM. The CDR3 region is CASRTGYNNEQFF. CDR3 sequence (DNA): TGTGCCAGCAGGACAGGGTACAACAATGAGCAGTTCTTC.

V and J are TRBV7-9 and TRBJ2-5; 7 positions match TRBD2. The ends lost 5 bases at V and 10 bases at J; junction bases unmatched: 4. The CDR3 runs 11 residues. Germline CDR1 and CDR2: SEHNR and FQNEAQ (reference sequence). CDR3 residues: CASSPQRDQYF. CDR3 sequence (DNA): TGTGCCAGCAGCCCTCAGCGGGACCAGTACTTC.

There are a few counts of this clonotype. This chain uses TRBV12-3 or TRBV12-4 with TRBJ2-2, with D possibly matching TRBD1 (6 bases). CDR3 size: 17 residues. V lost 5 bases to trimming and J lost 3 bases, with 19 bases between them. CDR3 DNA sequence: TGTGCCAGCAGTCCCCCTTGGGCAGGGGAGCACACCGGGGAGCTGTTTTTT. It encodes CASSPPWAGEHTGELFF.

The chain employs TRBV6-1 and TRBJ2-2; D unclear. V was trimmed by 7 bases and J by 5 bases, leaving 14 bases between them. The CDR3 has 14 amino acids. The V gene's germline CDR1 is MNHNS and CDR2 SASEGT. The CDR3 here is CASTGGVGTGELFF. CDR3 DNA sequence: TGTGCCAGCACCGGCGGAGTGGGTACCGGGGAGCTGTTTTTT.

This clonotype was counted many times. V is TRBV28 and J is TRBJ1-1; 9 bases align to TRBD1. The V gene's germline CDR1 is MDHEN and CDR2 SYDVKM. The V segment lost 5 bases and the J segment 6 bases; nucleotides outside the gene matches: 1. The CDR3 has 12 residues. In nucleotides, the CDR3 is TGTGCCAGCAGTGGGGACAGGGCTGAAGCTTTCTTT. Translated, it gives CASSGDRAEAFF.

The chain recombines TRBV10-3 with TRBJ1-1; possible D gene TRBD1, 5 bases. Germline CDR1 reads ENHRY; CDR2 reads SYGVKD. This CDR3 contains 14 residues. The V end was cut by 3 bases, the J end by 5 bases, with 13 bases between. The CDR3 spells CAISDQGGVTEAFF. The CDR3 DNA is TGTGCCATCAGTGACCAGGGAGGCGTGACTGAAGCTTTCTTT.

This clonotype was seen a handful of times. The chain combines TRBV5-8 with TRBJ1-5, with D unresolved. V was shortened by 7 bases and J by 4 bases, with 12 bases between the two germline ends. The CDR3 loop spans 13 amino acids. In germline, CDR1 is SGHTS, CDR2 YDEGEE. CDR3 residues: CASCGGRNQPQHF. CDR3 DNA sequence: TGTGCCAGCTGCGGAGGAAGGAATCAGCCCCAGCATTTT. Using reference TRBV5-8 and TRBJ1-5 for the parts outside the CDR3, the full variable domain is EAGVTQSPTHLIKTRGQQATLRCSPISGHTSVYWYQQALGLGLQFLLWYDEGEERNRGNFPPRFSGRQFPNYSSELNVNALELEDSALYLCASCGGRNQPQHFGDGTRLSIL.

This rearrangement joins TRBV20-1 to TRBJ2-7, with D possibly matching TRBD2 (5 bases). The CDR3 has 14 residues. V was cut by 0 bases and J by 4 bases, with 13 bases left in between. The germline CDR1 and CDR2 sequences are DFQATT and SNEGSKA (reference sequence). The CDR3 loop reads CSARDRSGTYEQYV. CDR3 coding DNA: TGCAGTGCTAGAGATCGCAGCGGTACTTACGAGCAGTACGTC.

This clonotype was detected only a few times. The CDR3 DNA reads as TGTGCCAGCAGCGTAGGAGTTAGCGGGGGGGGCCTCCAAGAGACCCAGTACTTC. It specifies CASSVGVSGGGLQETQYF. This chain joins TRBV9 and TRBJ2-5; 11 nucleotides agree with TRBD2. V gave up 0 bases and J gave up 1 base; unmatched junction bases: 8. The CDR3 spans 18 residues. CDR1 and CDR2 from the germline V gene are SGDLS and YYNGEE.

This clonotype appeared many times. V usage is TRBV5-8 and J usage is TRBJ2-1; TRBD1 matches 10 bases. In germline, CDR1 is SGHTS, CDR2 YDEGEE. The CDR3 is made up of 15 amino acids. V lost 10 bases, J lost 6 bases, and 13 bases stayed unmatched. CDR3 region: CAREGGQGTFNEQFF. CDR3 DNA: TGTGCCCGCGAAGGGGGACAGGGGACGTTCAATGAGCAGTTCTTC.

This clonotype turned up a few times. The chain is built from TRBV9 and TRBJ1-1, with 7 positions matching TRBD1. Germline trimming cut 3 bases from V and 4 bases from J; bases unmatched to any gene: 6. Germline V gene lookup returns CDR1 SGDLS and CDR2 YYNGEE. The CDR3 loop spans 14 amino acids. CDR3 sequence: CASSGGQSGTEAFF. The CDR3 DNA sequence: TGTGCCAGCAGCGGGGGACAGTCGGGCACTGAAGCTTTCTTT.

The chain has TRBV7-2 and TRBJ2-3, with 10 bases fitting TRBD2. V lost 4 bases and J lost 2; bases outside the gene matches: 6. This CDR3 comprises 16 residues. Looked up from germline, CDR1 is SGHTA and CDR2 is FQGNSA. CDR3 sequence (DNA): TGTGCCAGCAGCTCGCTGACTAGCGGGTACACAGATACGCAGTATTTT. Translation gives CASSSLTSGYTDTQYF.

This clonotype has only a few counts. The V gene is TRBV28, the J gene TRBJ1-4; TRBD1 matches at 11 bases. Germline assignment: CDR1 MDHEN and CDR2 SYDVKM. The CDR3 is 16 residues long. Losses at the gene ends were 5 bases for V and 7 bases for J; bases not matched to a gene: 9. The chain's CDR3 is CASSAVWGTGGEKLFF. For the CDR3, the DNA is TGTGCCAGCAGTGCGGTTTGGGGGACAGGGGGTGAAAAACTGTTTTTT.

Ten or more counts support this clonotype. The J gene is TRBJ1-1, the V gene TRBV18; no definite D call. Trimming removed 0 bases from V and 0 bases from J, with 8 bases in between. The germline V gene encodes CDR1 KGHSH and CDR2 LQKENI. CDR3 length: 15 residues. As DNA, the CDR3 is TGTGCCAGCTCACCACCGACCGGCATGAACACTGAAGCTTTCTTT. Its translation is CASSPPTGMNTEAFF.

V and J are TRBV12-3 or TRBV12-4 and TRBJ1-1; 7 bases match TRBD1. V was clipped by 1 base and J by 11 bases; unmatched bases: 4. The CDR3 has 12 residues. The CDR3 sequence is CASSLDRGNAFF. In DNA form, the CDR3 reads TGTGCCAGCAGTTTAGACAGGGGAAATGCTTTCTTT.

In its sample, this clonotype was seen many times. CDR3 in amino acids: CAWSYGRLGQPQHF. Here the CDR3 DNA reads TGTGCCTGGAGCTACGGTCGATTAGGTCAGCCCCAGCATTTT. This chain joins TRBV30 and TRBJ1-5; D uncertain. The CDR3 consists of 14 residues. V was clipped by 3 bases and J by 6 bases, with 15 bases between them. Germline V gene lookup returns CDR1 GTSNPN and CDR2 SVGIG (reference sequence).

The genes are TRBV4-1 and TRBJ1-4; no firm D call. Trimming took 1 base from V and 2 from J, leaving 8 bases between them. Looked up from germline, CDR1 is MGHRA and CDR2 is YSYEKL. This CDR3 contains 15 residues. The CDR3 DNA reads as TGCGCCAGCAGCCAAGGCAGGAGCACTAATGAAAAACTGTTTTTT. This encodes CASSQGRSTNEKLFF.

The chain uses TRBV10-2 and TRBJ1-5; 8 bases fit TRBD1. Looked up from germline, CDR1 is WSHSY and CDR2 is SAAADI. J was trimmed by 6 bases and V by 5 bases; bases with no gene match: 6. CDR3 length: 14 residues. In DNA, the CDR3 is TGCGCCAGCAGTAGGGACAGGCAGGCTCAGCCCCAGCATTTT. As protein: CASSRDRQAQPQHF.

This clonotype appeared many times. The gene calls are TRBV29-1 and TRBJ2-3; D gene uncertain. V dropped 5 bases and J dropped 2 bases, with 11 bases sitting between them. Germline V gene data show CDR1 as SQVTM and CDR2 as ANQGSEA. This CDR3 region has 13 residues. CDR3 protein: CSVTTRLTDTQYF. In DNA form, the CDR3 reads TGCAGCGTTACGACTCGTCTCACAGATACGCAGTATTTT.

Of note for this clonotype: One junction end does not reproduce the germline sequence, and a read error may be involved. V usage is TRBV12-3 or TRBV12-4 and J usage is TRBJ2-5, with D unclear. The CDR3 consists of 13 residues. Written as DNA, the CDR3 is TGTGCCAGCAGTTCACGTTGGTCGAAGACCCGGTACTTC. It yields the protein CASSSRWSKTRYF.

This clonotype appeared many times. The rearrangement uses TRBV12-3 or TRBV12-4 and TRBJ2-7; no clear D. The CDR3 covers 16 residues. V was shortened by 2 bases and J by 12 bases, with 26 bases between the two germline ends. CDR3 protein: CASSLIIGPTSLDLYF. The CDR3 DNA reads as TGTGCCAGCAGTTTAATAATCGGACCGACCTCCCTAGATTTGTACTTC.

This clonotype was counted many times. V gene TRBV3-1 combines with J gene TRBJ2-2; TRBD1 is a possible D gene (6 bases). Germline-derived CDR1 and CDR2 are LGHDT and YNNKEL (reference sequence). CDR3 length equals 16 residues. Trimming cost V 6 bases and J 0 bases, with 14 bases left between them. CDR3 sequence: CASRHGWTANTGELFF. CDR3 bases: TGTGCCAGCAGACATGGCTGGACAGCGAACACCGGGGAGCTGTTTTTT.

This clonotype was counted ten times or more. The CDR3 DNA follows: TGCAGTGCTAGCCCCAGCGGGTTAGCGGGAGGATCCTACGAGCAGTACTTC. Its protein product is CSASPSGLAGGSYEQYF. This chain uses TRBV20-1 with TRBJ2-7; 10 bases are shared with TRBD2. With V trimmed by 3 bases and J by 1 base, 12 bases remained unmatched. Germline CDR1 reads DFQATT; CDR2 reads SNEGSKA (reference sequence). The CDR3 extends over 17 amino acids.